This T cell receptor beta chain was retrieved from a study of T cells after yellow fever vaccination. Across the whole study: Low-cell-number fractions were prepared with SMART-Seq v4 Ultra Low Input. The study, taken as a whole, reports: From the bulk population, abundant clonotypes could contaminate and appear within FACS-sorted repertoires.

Details on this clonotype: What it recognizes is unknown.

Making TCR cDNA involved 5'RACE template switching, which added UMIs and a universal primer site. TCRdb processed the 5' RACE reads anew with MiXCR; each CDR3 protein has one entry. This sample has about 300,000 distinct CDR3 sequences, with approximately 10% found just once. Germline-derived CDR1 and CDR2 are LGHNA and YSLEER. V lost 1 base to trimming and J lost 3 bases; unmatched junction nucleotides: 6. The CDR3 has 16 residues. Source: CD4+ T cells sorted from PBMCs, taken 5 days after the yellow fever booster vaccination. V usage is TRBV4-3 and J usage is TRBJ2-5, with 9 bases identical to TRBD1. This receptor was obtained from a young man who received the YFV17D yellow fever vaccine. This CDR3 reads CASSQGQGGLKETQYF. In DNA form, the CDR3 reads TGCGCCAGCAGCCAAGGACAGGGGGGCCTTAAAGAGACCCAGTACTTC.